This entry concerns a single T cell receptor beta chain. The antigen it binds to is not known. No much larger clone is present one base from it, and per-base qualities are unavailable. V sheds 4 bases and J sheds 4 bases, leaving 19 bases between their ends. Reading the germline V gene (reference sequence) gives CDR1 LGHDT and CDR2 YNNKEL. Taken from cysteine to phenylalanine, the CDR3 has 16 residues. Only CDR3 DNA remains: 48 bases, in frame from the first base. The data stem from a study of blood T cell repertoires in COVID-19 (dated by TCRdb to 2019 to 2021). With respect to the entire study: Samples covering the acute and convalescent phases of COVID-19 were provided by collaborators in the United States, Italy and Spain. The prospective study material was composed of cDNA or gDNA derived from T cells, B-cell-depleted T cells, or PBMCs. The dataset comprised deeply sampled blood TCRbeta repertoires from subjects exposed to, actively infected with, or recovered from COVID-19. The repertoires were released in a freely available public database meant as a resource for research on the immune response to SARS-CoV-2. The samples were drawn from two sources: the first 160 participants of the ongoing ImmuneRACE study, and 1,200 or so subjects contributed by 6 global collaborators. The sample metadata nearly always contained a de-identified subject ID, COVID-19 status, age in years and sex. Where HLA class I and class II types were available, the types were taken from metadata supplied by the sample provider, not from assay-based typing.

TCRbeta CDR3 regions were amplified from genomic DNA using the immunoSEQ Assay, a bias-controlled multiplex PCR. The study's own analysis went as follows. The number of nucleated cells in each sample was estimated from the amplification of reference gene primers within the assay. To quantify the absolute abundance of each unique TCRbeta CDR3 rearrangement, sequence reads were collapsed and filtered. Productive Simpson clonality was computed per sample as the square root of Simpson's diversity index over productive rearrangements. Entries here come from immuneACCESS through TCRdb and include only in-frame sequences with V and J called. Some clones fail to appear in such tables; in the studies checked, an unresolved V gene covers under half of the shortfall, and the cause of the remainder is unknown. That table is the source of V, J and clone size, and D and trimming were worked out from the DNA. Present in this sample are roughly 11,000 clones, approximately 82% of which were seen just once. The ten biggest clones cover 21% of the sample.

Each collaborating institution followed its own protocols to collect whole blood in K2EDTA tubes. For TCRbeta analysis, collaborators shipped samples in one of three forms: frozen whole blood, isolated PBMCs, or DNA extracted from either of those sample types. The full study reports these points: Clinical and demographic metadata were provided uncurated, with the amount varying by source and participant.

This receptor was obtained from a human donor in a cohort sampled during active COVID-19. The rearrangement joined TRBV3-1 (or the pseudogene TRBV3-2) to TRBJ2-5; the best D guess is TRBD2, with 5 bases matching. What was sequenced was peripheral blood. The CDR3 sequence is CASSRVGRGVRETQYF. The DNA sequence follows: TGTGCCAGCAGCCGGGTGGGCCGGGGAGTTCGAGAGACCCAGTACTTC.